The present T cell receptor beta chain was sequenced within a study of T cell responses to AZD1222 COVID-19 vaccine. Study background: The analysis combined second doses at about 4 or about 12 weeks. The study's findings and limits: Regions 160-218 and 743-854 held dominance among vaccine-associated CD4 TCRs, which spanned spike. Rises in breadth and depth of Spike-specific TCRs came after two AZD1222 doses.

The CDR3 consists of 14 residues. The germline CDR1 and CDR2 sequences are SGHTA and FQGTGA. V was pared by 5 bases and J by 3 bases, with 5 bases of the junction left unmatched. In regard to this clone: The antigen remains unidentified.

Generated by immunoSEQ multiplex PCR, the TCRdb table keeps only in-frame clones and is missing some. The sample holds approximately 170,000 clones; around 91% are singletons and the top ten take 6.9%. This receptor was obtained from an adult in good health. This sequence joins TRBV7-3 and TRBJ1-1, with 8 bases matching TRBD1. The material sequenced was peripheral blood, taken on day 0 of AZD1222 vaccination. The CDR3 sequence: CASSLGTGHTEAFF. The CDR3, as DNA: TGTGCCAGCAGCCTAGGGACAGGACACACTGAAGCTTTCTTT.